These T cell receptor beta chains were read from a single sample in a study of OX40 agonist ivuxolimab in advanced cancers. Here immunoSEQ multiplex PCR was the method, and the copy in TCRdb shows in-frame clones only, minus some. The sample comprises around 50,000 clones, 60% to 80% of which are singletons, and 6.5% to 9% rests with the top ten. The sequencing here drew on CD4+ or CD8+ T cells sorted from blood, taken in a trial of the OX40 agonist ivuxolimab. The receptor source for this set is an adult with an advanced solid tumor such as melanoma, head and neck, liver or kidney cancer. Each CDR3 is given with its conserved first and last residue. A D gene is named only where the DNA matches it firmly. Size tells how often a clone was seen (once, few, many) or the class of an expanded clone, and some rows leave it out.

size: few; D: -; V: TRBV6-5; J: TRBJ1-5; DNA: TGTGCCAGCGCCCCAGGGGAATACCAGCCCCAGCATTTT; CDR3: CASAPGEYQPQHF
size: -; D: TRBD2; V: TRBV5-1; J: TRBJ2-7; DNA: TGCGCCAGCAGCGCCACTAGCGGGAGGTCTTACGAGCAGTACTTC; CDR3: CASSATSGRSYEQYF
size: few; D: -; V: TRBV25-1; J: TRBJ2-7; DNA: TGTGCCAGCAGTAGATACGCCTACGAGCAGTACTTC; CDR3: CASSRYAYEQYF
size: few; D: -; V: TRBV2; J: TRBJ2-6; DNA: TGTGCCAGCAAAATACAAAAGACTCGAAGTTTAGGGGCCTCTGGGGCCAACGTCCTGACTTTC; CDR3: CASKIQKTRSLGASGANVLTF
size: -; D: -; V: TRBV7-2; J: TRBJ1-5; DNA: TGTGCCAGCAGCTTAGCGCTTCGGACAGACAATCAGCCCCAGCATTTT; CDR3: CASSLALRTDNQPQHF
size: -; D: -; V: TRBV18; J: TRBJ2-7; DNA: TGTGCCAGCTCACCAGTGATAGCGGTCAGTTACGAGCAGTACTTC; CDR3: CASSPVIAVSYEQYF
size: -; D: -; V: TRBV4-3; J: TRBJ2-5; DNA: TGCGCCAGCAGCCGAGCCGGGACCCTCCGGGAGACCCAGTACTTC; CDR3: CASSRAGTLRETQYF
size: -; D: -; V: TRBV5-1; J: TRBJ1-4; DNA: TGCGCCAGCAGCTTTGGGGAGGTGGGCGAAAAACTGTTTTTT; CDR3: CASSFGEVGEKLFF
size: -; D: -; V: TRBV10-1; J: TRBJ2-4; DNA: TGCGCCAGCAGTGATACGGGAGCAGCCAAAAACATTCAGTACTTC; CDR3: CASSDTGAAKNIQYF
size: -; D: TRBD1; V: TRBV4-1; J: TRBJ1-5; DNA: TGCGCCAGCAGCCACATAACAGGGGGCGTTGATCAGCCCCAGCATTTT; CDR3: CASSHITGGVDQPQHF
size: -; D: TRBD1; V: TRBV10-3; J: TRBJ2-5; DNA: TGTGCCATCAGTGAGCCCGCGGACAGGCCCGACTGGATCCAAGAGACCCAGTACTTC; CDR3: CAISEPADRPDWIQETQYF
size: few; D: TRBD1; V: TRBV4-1; J: TRBJ1-1; DNA: TGCGCCAGCAGCCTCCTTAGGGGGCGTGAAGCTTTCTTT; CDR3: CASSLLRGREAFF
size: -; D: -; V: TRBV4-3; J: TRBJ1-6; DNA: TGCGCCAGCAGCCAAGGTTGGGGTAATTCACCCCTCCACTTT; CDR3: CASSQGWGNSPLHF
size: -; D: -; V: TRBV4-2; J: TRBJ2-5; DNA: TGTGCCAGCAGCCAAGAACTGGACGTGATGGGAGGAGAGACCCAGTACTTC; CDR3: CASSQELDVMGGETQYF
size: -; D: TRBD1; V: TRBV5-1; J: TRBJ1-2; DNA: TGCGCCAGCAGCGAGGGACAGGGCTTTTACTACACCTTC; CDR3: CASSEGQGFYYTF
size: once; D: TRBD1; V: TRBV19; J: TRBJ2-3; DNA: TGTGCCAGTAGTTCCGGGACAGGGTATTCAGATACGCAGTATTTT; CDR3: CASSSGTGYSDTQYF
size: -; D: -; V: TRBV5-5; J: TRBJ1-2; DNA: TGTGCCAGCAGCTTCAAGGGGGGGCATGGCTACACCTTC; CDR3: CASSFKGGHGYTF
size: -; D: -; V: TRBV2; J: TRBJ1-5; DNA: TGTGCCAGCAATACCATGGGGTTTGGACAGCCCCAGCATTTT; CDR3: CASNTMGFGQPQHF
size: -; D: -; V: TRBV11-2; J: TRBJ2-7; DNA: TGTGCCAGCAGCTTAGGCCTCACTGAAACCTACGAGCAGTACTTC; CDR3: CASSLGLTETYEQYF
size: -; D: -; V: TRBV7-9; J: TRBJ1-1; DNA: TGTGCCAGCAGCCGGGATAACGATGGGGCTTTCTTT; CDR3: CASSRDNDGAFF
size: -; D: TRBD2; V: TRBV4-2; J: TRBJ2-1; DNA: TGTGCCAGCAGCTCACGACTAGCGGGCTCCTACAATGAGCAGTTCTTC; CDR3: CASSSRLAGSYNEQFF
size: -; D: -; V: TRBV30; J: TRBJ2-5; DNA: TGTGCCTGGAGTGGGACTGGTCAGGAGACCCAGTACTTC; CDR3: CAWSGTGQETQYF
size: -; D: TRBD1; V: TRBV11-3; J: TRBJ2-1; DNA: TGTGCCAGCAGCTTAGATTTCCCAAGACACAGGGGTCCTCCCTACAATGAGCAGTTCTTC; CDR3: CASSLDFPRHRGPPYNEQFF
size: -; D: -; V: TRBV19; J: TRBJ1-1; DNA: TGTGCCAGTAGTATGGCCCCGGGACAAGGTGAAGCTTTCTTT; CDR3: CASSMAPGQGEAFF
size: -; D: -; V: TRBV4-2; J: TRBJ2-4; DNA: TGTGCCAGCAGCCCCAGACAGTGGGGAAACATTCAGTACTTC; CDR3: CASSPRQWGNIQYF
size: -; D: TRBD1; V: TRBV25-1; J: TRBJ2-1; DNA: TGTGCCAGCAGCGGGACAGGGAATAATGAGCAGTTCTTC; CDR3: CASSGTGNNEQFF
size: -; D: TRBD2; V: TRBV7-8; J: TRBJ2-3; DNA: TGTGCCAGCAGCAAAGGTCCCTTCGGGAGGGGTGCAGATACGCAGTATTTT; CDR3: CASSKGPFGRGADTQYF
size: -; D: TRBD1; V: TRBV29-1; J: TRBJ2-7; DNA: TGCAGCGTTCAAAATTCCGGGACAGTGGCCTACGAGCAGTACTTC; CDR3: CSVQNSGTVAYEQYF
size: -; D: TRBD2; V: TRBV7-8; J: TRBJ2-7; DNA: TGTGCCAGTTTTAGACTAGCGGGAGGAGGCGAGCAGTACTTC; CDR3: CASFRLAGGGEQYF
size: -; D: -; V: TRBV27; J: TRBJ1-4; DNA: TGTGCCAGCAGTTCAGATACAACTAATGAAAAACTGTTTTTT; CDR3: CASSSDTTNEKLFF
size: -; D: -; V: TRBV11-2; J: TRBJ1-1; DNA: TGTGCCAGCAGCTTACGCGCTAACACTGAAGCTTTCTTT; CDR3: CASSLRANTEAFF
size: few; D: TRBD2; V: TRBV4-2; J: TRBJ2-7; DNA: TGTGCCAGCAGCCAAGTCGGGCGGGAGAGGCACGAGCAGTACTTC; CDR3: CASSQVGRERHEQYF
size: -; D: -; V: TRBV7-2; J: TRBJ1-4; DNA: TGTGCCAGCAGCTTCGACAGGTTTAGTGAAAAACTGTTTTTT; CDR3: CASSFDRFSEKLFF
size: -; D: -; V: TRBV5-1; J: TRBJ1-4; DNA: TGCGCCAGCAGCTTAACAGGGAGGGGAACTAATGAAAAACTGTTTTTT; CDR3: CASSLTGRGTNEKLFF
size: -; D: TRBD1; V: TRBV2; J: TRBJ2-3; DNA: TGTGCCAGCAGCAAGGGGGACAGGGAGGTAAATACGCAGTATTTT; CDR3: CASSKGDREVNTQYF
size: -; D: -; V: TRBV27; J: TRBJ2-5; DNA: TGTGCCAGCAGTTCCATCCCGCAAGAGACCCAGTACTTC; CDR3: CASSSIPQETQYF
size: -; D: -; V: TRBV19; J: TRBJ1-2; DNA: TGTGCCAGTAGGCCGGGGACAATAGTTGGCTACACCTTC; CDR3: CASRPGTIVGYTF
size: once; D: -; V: TRBV11-3; J: TRBJ2-2; DNA: TGTGCCAGCAGCTTCGAAACCGGGGAGCTGTTTTTT; CDR3: CASSFETGELFF
size: -; D: TRBD1; V: TRBV11-2; J: TRBJ1-5; DNA: TGTGCCAGCAGCTGGACAGGGTCCGGTCAGCCCCAGCATTTT; CDR3: CASSWTGSGQPQHF
size: -; D: -; V: TRBV7-9; J: TRBJ1-3; DNA: TGTGCCAGCAGCTTAGATTCTGGAAACACCATATATTTT; CDR3: CASSLDSGNTIYF
size: -; D: -; V: TRBV18; J: TRBJ2-1; DNA: TGTGCCAGCTCTCGGGACCAGAATGAGCAGTTCTTC; CDR3: CASSRDQNEQFF
size: few; D: TRBD1; V: TRBV9; J: TRBJ1-6; DNA: TGTGCCAGCAGCGCGACAGGGGGCGCGTCACCCCTCCACTTT; CDR3: CASSATGGASPLHF
size: -; D: -; V: TRBV11-2; J: TRBJ2-7; DNA: TGTGCCAGCAGCTTAGCAGGGGACCAATCCTACGAGCAGTACTTC; CDR3: CASSLAGDQSYEQYF
size: few; D: -; V: TRBV18; J: TRBJ2-7; DNA: TGTGCCAGCTCACCAGGGGACGAGCAGTACTTC; CDR3: CASSPGDEQYF
size: -; D: -; V: TRBV28; J: TRBJ1-2; DNA: TGTGCCAGCAGTCCCCCAGGGGTACACTATGGCTACACCTTC; CDR3: CASSPPGVHYGYTF
size: once; D: -; V: TRBV5-8; J: TRBJ2-2; DNA: TGTGCCAGCAGCTTGGGGCGGGTGAACACCGGGGAGCTGTTTTTT; CDR3: CASSLGRVNTGELFF
size: -; D: TRBD2; V: TRBV6-5; J: TRBJ2-7; DNA: TGTGCCAGCAGCCGTGGACTAGCGGGAGGAGTCGAGCAGTACTTC; CDR3: CASSRGLAGGVEQYF
size: -; D: TRBD1; V: TRBV5-1; J: TRBJ1-1; DNA: TGCGCCAGCAGCCGGGACAGTTTGAACACTGAAGCTTTCTTT; CDR3: CASSRDSLNTEAFF
size: -; D: TRBD1; V: TRBV30; J: TRBJ1-2; DNA: TGTGCCTGGAGTCGGGACAGACGGACATATGGCTACACCTTC; CDR3: CAWSRDRRTYGYTF
size: -; D: -; V: TRBV6-1; J: TRBJ2-7; DNA: TGTGCCAGCAGTGGGGGTAGTCTCGAGCAGTACTTC; CDR3: CASSGGSLEQYF
size: -; D: TRBD1; V: TRBV5-1; J: TRBJ2-6; DNA: TGCGCCAGCAGCGCGTTACAGGGGGCCCAATCTGGGGCCAACGTCCTGACTTTC; CDR3: CASSALQGAQSGANVLTF
size: -; D: -; V: TRBV7-9; J: TRBJ2-1; DNA: TGTGCCAGCAGTTTGCCCTCAAGCACGCACAATGAGCAGTTCTTC; CDR3: CASSLPSSTHNEQFF